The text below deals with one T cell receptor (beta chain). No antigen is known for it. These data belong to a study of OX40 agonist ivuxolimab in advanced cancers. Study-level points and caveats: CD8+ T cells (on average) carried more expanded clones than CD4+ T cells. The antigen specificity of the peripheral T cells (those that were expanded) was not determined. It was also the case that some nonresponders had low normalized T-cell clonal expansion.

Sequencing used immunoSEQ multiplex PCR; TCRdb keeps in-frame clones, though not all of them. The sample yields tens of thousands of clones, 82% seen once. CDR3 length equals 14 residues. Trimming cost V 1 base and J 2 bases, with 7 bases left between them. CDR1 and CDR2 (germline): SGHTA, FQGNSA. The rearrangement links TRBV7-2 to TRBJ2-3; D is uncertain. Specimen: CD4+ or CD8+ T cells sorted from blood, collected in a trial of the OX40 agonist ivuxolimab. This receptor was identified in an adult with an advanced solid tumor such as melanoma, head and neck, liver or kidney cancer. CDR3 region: CASSLDSFTDTQYF. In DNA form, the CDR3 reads TGTGCCAGCAGCTTAGACAGTTTCACAGATACGCAGTATTTT.